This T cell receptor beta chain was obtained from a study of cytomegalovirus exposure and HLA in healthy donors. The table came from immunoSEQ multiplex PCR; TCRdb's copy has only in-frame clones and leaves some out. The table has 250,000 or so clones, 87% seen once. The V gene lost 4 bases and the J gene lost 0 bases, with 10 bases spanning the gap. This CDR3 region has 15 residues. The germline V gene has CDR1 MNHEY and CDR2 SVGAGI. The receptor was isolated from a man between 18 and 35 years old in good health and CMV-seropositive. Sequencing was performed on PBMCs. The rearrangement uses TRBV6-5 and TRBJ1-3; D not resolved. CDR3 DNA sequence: TGTGCCAGCAGTTCCACGAGCCTCTCTGGAAACACCATATATTTT. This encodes CASSSTSLSGNTIYF.